This T cell receptor beta chain was found in a study of T cells in Graves' hyperthyroidism and ophthalmopathy. RNA transcripts gave rise to amplified TCR beta CDR3 regions. The TCR CDR3 was amplified in a first-round RT-PCR using the HTBI primer set. Each CDR3 protein is one row after TCRdb ran MiXCR on the multiplex PCR reads. Of hundreds of thousands of distinct CDR3 sequences listed, approximately 14% are singletons. This clonotype was detected many times. Germline CDR1 reads SGHTA; CDR2 reads FQGNSA. Between the trimmed V and J ends, which lost 3 bases and 1 base, there was a span of 9 bases. The CDR3 totals 14 residues. Newly diagnosed hyperthyroidism patients aged 18 to 65 years had disease lasting under 2 months. Clinical symptoms, serum thyroxine and TRAb, thyroid ultrasound and orbital computed tomography together formed the diagnostic basis. Using around 10 ml of fresh peripheral blood, PBMCs were prepared.

The V gene is TRBV7-2, the J gene TRBJ2-5; no clear D. The sequencing sample was made of blood. The clonotype comes from a woman aged 18-29 years with Graves' hyperthyroidism. The CDR3 DNA sequence: TGTGCCAGCAGCTTTGGACGGACCCAAGAGACCCAGTACTTC. Translation gives CASSFGRTQETQYF.